The 27 T cell receptor beta chains reported below all come from one sample, sequenced in a study of shared clonotypes between healthy human individuals. Clones were read by immunoSEQ multiplex PCR, and TCRdb kept only the in-frame ones, dropping some. Of fewer than 2.5 million clones detected, 93% appear once; the ten largest clones hold approximately 0.37%. Specimen: naive CD4+ T cells from PBMCs. Subset in this sample: CD45RA+ positively selected. Receptors were obtained from a man aged 18 to 30 in good health. Some clones in this sample may be carry-over from other donors' samples.

As to this clone: Other DNA sequences within the sample encode an identical CDR3. The J gene is TRBJ2-2, the V gene TRBV7-9, with D perhaps TRBD2 (5 bases). CDR3 size: 14 residues. Trimming left V 2 bases short and J 4 bases short, with 8 bases between. CDR1 SEHNR and CDR2 FQNEAQ come from the germline V gene (reference sequence). This CDR3 reads CASSLLAGTGELFF. The DNA for the CDR3 is TGTGCCAGCAGCTTATTGGCGGGCACCGGGGAGCTGTTTTTT.

The chain has TRBV2 and TRBJ2-2; D possibly matches TRBD1 or TRBD2 (6 bases each). This CDR3 is built from 15 residues. Looked up from germline, CDR1 is SNHLY and CDR2 is FYNNEI. V lost 5 bases and J 5 bases, leaving 15 bases between the germline ends. The CDR3 loop reads CASSPDRSGTGELFF. Written as DNA, the CDR3 is TGTGCCAGCAGTCCTGACAGGAGCGGGACCGGGGAGCTGTTTTTT. Complete variable domain (other parts from reference TRBV2 and TRBJ2-2): EPEVTQTPSHQVTQMGQEVILRCVPISNHLYFYWYRQILGQKVEFLVSFYNNEISEKSEIFDDQFSVERPDGSNFTLKIRSTKLEDSAMYFCASSPDRSGTGELFFGEGSRLTVL.

The rearrangement links TRBV19 to TRBJ2-3; 7 positions agree with TRBD1. The length of the CDR3 is 14 residues. Trimming took 8 bases from V and 1 from J; bases not matched to a gene: 6. CDR1 and CDR2 (germline): LNHDA, SQIVND (reference sequence). CDR3 DNA sequence: TGTGCCAGTTCGACAGGGTTTGGCACAGATACGCAGTATTTT. As protein: CASSTGFGTDTQYF.

V usage is TRBV7-3 and J usage is TRBJ2-1, with D unresolved. Trimming removed 5 bases from V and 10 bases from J, with 12 bases in between. This CDR3 is built from 12 residues. Germline CDR1 reads SGHTA; CDR2 reads FQGTGA. CDR3 protein: CASSPGPGEQFF. CDR3 sequence (DNA): TGTGCCAGCAGCCCCGGGCCCGGGGAGCAGTTCTTC.

This clone was counted a single time. The chain recombines TRBV29-1 with TRBJ2-7; D might be TRBD1 (7 bases). The CDR3 totals 17 residues. Germline lookup yields CDR1 SQVTM and CDR2 ANQGSEA. V was trimmed by 4 bases and J by 4 bases, leaving 26 bases between them. As DNA, the CDR3 is TGCAGCGTTGGGCCACCGGGGGCAGGGGGGATTGTATACGAGCAGTACTTC. Amino acids: CSVGPPGAGGIVYEQYF.

The chain carries TRBV7-6 and TRBJ2-5; D gene unclear. This CDR3 has 12 amino acids. Germline values: CDR1 SGHVS, CDR2 FNYEAQ. V lost 4 bases to trimming and J lost 5 bases, with 8 bases between them. CDR3 protein: CASSSAGETQYF. The CDR3 region has the DNA TGTGCCAGCAGCTCCGCCGGGGAGACCCAGTACTTC.

The chain recombines TRBV7-2 with TRBJ2-1; D may be TRBD2 (5 bases). The germline CDR1 and CDR2 sequences are SGHTA and FQGNSA. CDR3 size: 12 residues. Trimming left V 5 bases short and J 10 bases short, with 12 bases between. In DNA, the CDR3 is TGTGCCAGCAGCCCCGGACTCCGCGAGCAGTTCTTC. This encodes CASSPGLREQFF.

The V call is TRBV4-3, the J call TRBJ2-7; D unclear. The CDR3 covers 15 residues. V lost 0 bases to trimming and J lost 1 base, with 10 bases between them. Germline V gene lookup returns CDR1 LGHNA and CDR2 YSLEER. CDR3 nucleotide sequence: TGCGCCAGCAGCCAAGAGGTAAATCCGTCCTACGAGCAGTACTTC. It specifies CASSQEVNPSYEQYF.

V gene TRBV13 combines with J gene TRBJ2-7, with D perhaps being TRBD1 or TRBD2 (5 bases each). CDR3 length equals 13 residues. The germline V gene has CDR1 PRHDT and CDR2 FYEKMQ (reference sequence). V was clipped by 5 bases and J by 4 bases, with 12 bases between them. The CDR3 sequence is CASSPRWGYEQYF. The CDR3 bases are TGTGCCAGCAGCCCCCGTTGGGGGTACGAGCAGTACTTC.

The chain couples TRBV28 to TRBJ1-4, with 9 nucleotides matching TRBD1. The V segment lost 4 bases and the J segment 2 bases; nucleotides outside the gene matches: 14. This CDR3 is 19 amino acids long. Germline V CDR1 and CDR2: MDHEN, SYDVKM. Written as DNA, the CDR3 is TGTGCCAGCAGTTCCCAGACAGGGGGTGTTTGGAGGACTAATGAAAAACTGTTTTTT. It is translated as CASSSQTGGVWRTNEKLFF.

This rearrangement joins TRBV2 to TRBJ2-1; 10 nucleotides align to TRBD2. Germline trimming cut 2 bases from V and 1 base from J; bases unmatched to any gene: 2. Germline CDR1 is SNHLY and CDR2 is FYNNEI. The CDR3 extends over 16 amino acids. The CDR3 sequence: CASSELLAGSYNEQFF. CDR3 bases: TGTGCCAGCAGTGAATTACTAGCGGGGTCCTACAATGAGCAGTTCTTC.

The V and J genes are TRBV7-2 and TRBJ2-3; 7 bases align to TRBD2. This CDR3 has 14 amino acids. Looked up from germline, CDR1 is SGHTA and CDR2 is FQGNSA. J was trimmed by 5 bases and V by 8 bases; bases with no gene match: 10. This CDR3 is CASARAGSGDTQYF. In DNA form, the CDR3 reads TGTGCCAGCGCGAGAGCGGGGAGTGGAGATACGCAGTATTTT.

The chain is built from TRBV9 and TRBJ1-1; no firm D call. The germline CDR1 and CDR2 sequences are SGDLS and YYNGEE. Trimming left V 3 bases short and J 0 bases short, with 18 bases between. The CDR3 consists of 17 residues. CDR3 region: CASSEEDSWYMNTEAFF. For the CDR3, the DNA is TGTGCCAGCAGCGAGGAGGATTCTTGGTACATGAACACTGAAGCTTTCTTT.

The rearrangement joins TRBV2 to TRBJ1-3; D is perhaps TRBD1 (5 bases). The CDR3 length is 15 residues. Per germline, CDR1 SNHLY and CDR2 FYNNEI. With 3 bases removed from V and 3 bases from J, the gap between germline ends came to 12 bases. This CDR3 reads CASSDSGGVGNTIYF. The CDR3 nucleotides are TGTGCCAGCAGTGATAGTGGGGGAGTTGGAAACACCATATATTTT. Full variable domain (missing parts from reference TRBV2 and TRBJ1-3): EPEVTQTPSHQVTQMGQEVILRCVPISNHLYFYWYRQILGQKVEFLVSFYNNEISEKSEIFDDQFSVERPDGSNFTLKIRSTKLEDSAMYFCASSDSGGVGNTIYFGEGSWLTVV.

The rearrangement joins TRBV14 to TRBJ2-1; D is undetermined. The CDR3 contains 15 residues. CDR1 is SGHDN and CDR2 is FVKESK in the germline V gene. Trimming pared 3 bases from V and 0 bases from J, leaving 9 bases between. Here the CDR3 DNA reads TGTGCCAGCAGCCATCACACCCTCTCCTACAATGAGCAGTTCTTC. The encoded protein is CASSHHTLSYNEQFF.

The chain uses TRBV5-1 and TRBJ1-2, with D hard to call. V was shortened by 4 bases and J by 5 bases, with 21 bases between the two germline ends. Germline V gene data show CDR1 as SGHRS and CDR2 as YFSETQ. This CDR3 is built from 16 residues. The CDR3 nucleotides are TGCGCCAGCAGCCCCGAGGACGGATATGAGGGATATGGCTACACCTTC. Encoded protein: CASSPEDGYEGYGYTF.

This clone was detected only once. The chain is built from TRBV6-5 and TRBJ2-3; D perhaps matches TRBD2 (6 bases). Germline V gene lookup returns CDR1 MNHEY and CDR2 SVGAGI. The length of the CDR3 is 13 residues. Trimming took 11 bases from V and 2 from J, leaving 14 bases between them. The CDR3 region is CAAGGDATDTQYF. CDR3 DNA: TGTGCCGCAGGAGGGGACGCCACAGATACGCAGTATTTT.

V gene TRBV27 combines with J gene TRBJ1-4, with D perhaps matching TRBD1 (5 bases). This CDR3 has 16 amino acids. Germline loops: CDR1 MNHEY, CDR2 SMNVEV (reference sequence). V was clipped by 2 bases and J by 5 bases, with 15 bases between them. The CDR3 region has the DNA TGTGCCAGCAGTTTAAAAGGGTGGGACCTCAATGAAAAACTGTTTTTT. It specifies CASSLKGWDLNEKLFF. Full variable domain (remainder filled in from reference TRBV27 and TRBJ1-4): EAQVTQNPRYLITVTGKKLTVTCSQNMNHEYMSWYRQDPGLGLRQIYYSMNVEVTDKGDVPEGYKVSRKEKRNFPLILESPSPNQTSLYFCASSLKGWDLNEKLFFGSGTQLSVL.

The chain has TRBV9 and TRBJ1-1; D is possibly TRBD1 (5 bases). V lost 0 bases and J 3 bases, leaving 12 bases between the germline ends. CDR1 is SGDLS and CDR2 is YYNGEE in the germline V gene. The CDR3 extends over 15 amino acids. The CDR3 region has the DNA TGTGCCAGCAGCGTAGGGACAATCGGTTACACTGAAGCTTTCTTT. Its translation: CASSVGTIGYTEAFF.

The chain links TRBV30 to TRBJ1-1, with D possibly matching TRBD1 (5 bases). V lost 6 bases and J lost 6, with 17 bases in between. The V gene's germline CDR1 is GTSNPN and CDR2 SVGIG (reference sequence). The CDR3 spans 13 residues. The chain's CDR3 is CACSPYGGAEAFF. The CDR3 nucleotides read TGTGCCTGCTCCCCGTATGGGGGGGCTGAAGCTTTCTTT.

The chain has TRBV19 and TRBJ1-5; D unclear. Trimming left V 4 bases short and J 0 bases short, with 10 bases between. Germline CDR1 and CDR2: LNHDA and SQIVND (reference sequence). This CDR3 is 15 amino acids long. The CDR3 nucleotides are TGTGCCAGTAGTACCGGACGGTATAGCAATCAGCCCCAGCATTTT. Translating gives CASSTGRYSNQPQHF.

The chain has TRBV7-3 and TRBJ2-3, with 11 bases matching TRBD2. With V trimmed by 6 bases and J by 5 bases, 4 bases remained unmatched. The CDR3 has 14 residues. In germline, CDR1 is SGHTA, CDR2 FQGTGA. The CDR3 spells CASRSSGGRDTQYF. As DNA, the CDR3 is TGTGCCAGCAGGTCTAGCGGGGGGAGAGATACGCAGTATTTT.

A single count supports this clone. This chain uses TRBV11-1 with TRBJ2-2; TRBD1 is a possible D gene (6 bases). The CDR3 is 15 amino acids. The ends were cut back, 5 bases at V and 0 bases at J, with 10 bases in the middle. Germline V lookup: CDR1 SGHAT, CDR2 FQDESV (reference sequence). Written as DNA, the CDR3 is TGTGCCAGCAGCACAACAGGGTCGAACACCGGGGAGCTGTTTTTT. This codes for CASSTTGSNTGELFF. The entire variable domain, with the rest obtained from reference TRBV11-1 and TRBJ2-2, is as follows: EAEVAQSPRYKITEKSQAVAFWCDPISGHATLYWYRQILGQGPELLVQFQDESVVDDSQLPKDRFSAERLKGVDSTLKIQPAELGDSAMYLCASSTTGSNTGELFFGEGSRLTVL.

This chain joins TRBV29-1 and TRBJ2-5, with D tentatively TRBD2 (5 bases). V was trimmed by 0 bases and J by 6 bases, leaving 20 bases between them. CDR1 is SQVTM, CDR2 ANQGSEA, per germline. The CDR3 totals 16 residues. The CDR3: CSVEDPERRAKKTQYF. The CDR3 DNA sequence: TGCAGCGTTGAAGATCCCGAGAGGCGGGCAAAGAAGACCCAGTACTTC.

This clone is a singleton in its sample. Relative to the germline gene, one junction end is altered; a read error may explain this. The rearrangement links TRBV5-7 to TRBJ2-4; possibly TRBD1 or TRBD2 for D (5 bases each). TRBV5-7 is filed as an ORF, its function uncertain. The CDR3 length is 10 residues. CDR3: CASSLSGRDF. DNA of the CDR3: TGTGCCAGCAGCTTGTCGGGACGGGACTTC.

The chain recombines TRBV7-2 with TRBJ2-3; D might be TRBD1 or TRBD2, each matching 5 bases. V was clipped by 5 bases and J by 4 bases, with 13 bases between them. This CDR3 spans 14 amino acids. The germline CDR1 and CDR2 sequences are SGHTA and FQGNSA. Here the CDR3 DNA reads TGTGCCAGCAGCCTGCAGGGTAGCGCAGATACGCAGTATTTT. Its protein is CASSLQGSADTQYF.

V usage is TRBV9 and J usage is TRBJ2-1; 7 bases are a match to TRBD2. V lost 0 bases to trimming and J lost 11 bases; unmatched junction nucleotides: 5. The CDR3 runs 13 residues. From germline, CDR1 is SGDLS and CDR2 YYNGEE. CDR3 sequence: CASSVARAGQQFF. CDR3 nucleotide sequence: TGTGCCAGCAGCGTAGCTCGAGCGGGACAGCAGTTCTTC.